Presented here are 24 T cell receptor beta chains from one specimen sequenced in a study of somatic mutations in cytotoxic T cells in rheumatoid arthritis. Clones were sequenced by immunoSEQ multiplex PCR, and TCRdb holds only the in-frame ones, with some missing. The table lists tens of thousands of clones, more than 70% of them singletons. Source material: CD8+ T cells sorted from blood. These receptors all stem from a woman aged 50 to 60 in good health.

The chain uses TRBV7-9 and TRBJ1-2; D unresolved. The CDR3 sequence is 13 residues long. Trimming shortened V by 0 bases and J by 4 bases, and 6 bases separated the two germline ends. Germline assignment: CDR1 SEHNR and CDR2 FQNEAQ (reference sequence). The chain's CDR3 is CASSLADGYGYTF. The CDR3 DNA is TGTGCCAGCAGCTTAGCGGATGGCTATGGCTACACCTTC.

This clone came up once. The chain recombines TRBV5-8 with TRBJ1-4; tentatively, D is TRBD1 (6 bases). Germline assignment: CDR1 SGHTS and CDR2 YDEGEE. The CDR3 loop spans 18 amino acids. With 1 base removed from V and 0 bases from J, the gap between germline ends came to 16 bases. In nucleotides, the CDR3 is TGTGCCAGCAGCTTGCTCCGGGAACAGGGATCAACTAATGAAAAACTGTTTTTT. This encodes CASSLLREQGSTNEKLFF.

DNA for the CDR3: TGTGCCAGCAGTTACCCGGGGGGGGGTACTTACGAGCAGTACGTC. It codes for CASSYPGGGTYEQYV. The chain links TRBV6-5 to TRBJ2-7; 8 nucleotides line up with TRBD2. Losses at the gene ends were 2 bases for V and 4 bases for J; bases not matched to a gene: 7. CDR1 and CDR2 (germline): MNHEY, SVGAGI. This CDR3 comprises 15 residues.

V usage is TRBV6-1 and J usage is TRBJ2-2, with a weak D call TRBD2 (5 bases). This CDR3 has 13 amino acids. Germline V gives CDR1 MNHNS, CDR2 SASEGT. The CDR3 DNA reads TGTGCAGAGAGCGGTCCTAACACCGGGGAGCTGTTTTTT. Translation gives CAESGPNTGELFF.

This clone occurred a few times. The chain carries TRBV7-9 and TRBJ1-6, with 8 bases identical to TRBD1. Germline CDR1 SEHNR, CDR2 FQNEAQ (reference sequence). V shed 0 bases, J shed 10 bases, and the junction held 11 bases outside the gene matches. The CDR3 length is 17 residues. The CDR3 spells CASSLAVGTGIGSPLHF. In DNA, the CDR3 is TGTGCCAGCAGCTTAGCTGTGGGGACAGGAATAGGATCACCCCTCCACTTT.

This clone was recorded once. The V gene is TRBV2, the J gene TRBJ2-5; 12 positions agree with TRBD2. There are 14 residues in the CDR3. CDR1 and CDR2 (germline): SNHLY, FYNNEI. V lost 7 bases, J lost 5 bases, and 5 bases stayed unmatched. CDR3: CASNGLAGWETQYF. The CDR3 region has the DNA TGTGCCAGCAATGGACTAGCGGGGTGGGAGACCCAGTACTTC.

This clone showed up just a few times. The sample carries other DNA sequences with the same CDR3. This chain connects TRBV28 to TRBJ1-4; 9 nucleotides line up with TRBD1. This CDR3 spans 15 amino acids. J gave up 3 bases and V 4 bases, and 3 bases lay outside the gene matches. CDR1 is MDHEN and CDR2 is SYDVKM in the germline V gene. CDR3 sequence reads: CASSSGTGPNEKLFF. In DNA, the CDR3 is TGTGCCAGCAGTTCCGGGACAGGGCCTAATGAAAAACTGTTTTTT.

The J gene is TRBJ1-1, the V gene TRBV19, with TRBD1 as a possible D gene (5 bases). Trimming removed 6 bases from V and 1 base from J, with 9 bases in between. The germline V gene has CDR1 LNHDA and CDR2 SQIVND (reference sequence). The CDR3 covers 13 residues. DNA for the CDR3: TGTGCCAGTAGCCTTGGGGGGAACACTGAAGCTTTCTTT. Protein: CASSLGGNTEAFF.

This clone has just one count. The CDR3, as DNA: TGTGCCAGCAGTTACCGGGGGGCCGGCTACGAGCAGTACGTC. Translated, it gives CASSYRGAGYEQYV. The V call is TRBV6-5, the J call TRBJ2-7; maybe TRBD2 (7 bases). Trimming cost V 2 bases and J 3 bases, with 11 bases left between them. Germline V gene sequence: CDR1 MNHEY, CDR2 SVGAGI. The CDR3 totals 14 residues.

The rearrangement uses TRBV19 and TRBJ1-1, with TRBD1 matching over 10 bases. V was pared by 3 bases and J by 1 base, with 5 bases of the junction left unmatched. This CDR3 comprises 16 residues. Germline lookup yields CDR1 LNHDA and CDR2 SQIVND (reference sequence). For the CDR3, the DNA is TGTGCCAGTAGTATGGGACAGGGGCTTTGGAACACTGAAGCTTTCTTT. As protein: CASSMGQGLWNTEAFF.

The chain recombines TRBV7-7 with TRBJ2-1; 10 nucleotides agree with TRBD1. The CDR3 runs 14 residues. Per germline, CDR1 SSHAT and CDR2 FNYEAQ (reference sequence). V shed 5 bases and J 6 bases; nucleotides not matched to a gene: 4. The CDR3 DNA sequence: TGTGCCAGCAGCCCCGGACAGGGGGTCAATGAGCAGTTCTTC. Protein sequence: CASSPGQGVNEQFF.

Points on this clone: The sample has other DNA sequences that encode this CDR3 too. The chain combines TRBV9 with TRBJ1-4, with a possible D match to TRBD1 (6 bases). V shed 3 bases and J shed 5 bases, with 11 bases lying between them. The CDR3 sequence is 14 residues long. CDR1 SGDLS and CDR2 YYNGEE come from the germline V gene. CDR3: CASSAGGGNEKLFF. CDR3 DNA sequence: TGTGCCAGCAGCGCGGGAGGGGGAAATGAAAAACTGTTTTTT.

The count of this clone is one. This chain joins TRBV11-1 and TRBJ2-3; 12 bases are shared with TRBD2. The V gene end was trimmed by 5 bases and the J gene end by 0 bases; junction bases not matched to a gene: 3. The CDR3 runs to 16 residues. The germline V gene encodes CDR1 SGHAT and CDR2 FQDESV (reference sequence). CDR3 DNA: TGTGCCAGCAGCCACGGACTAGCGGGGAGCACAGATACGCAGTATTTT. This translates into CASSHGLAGSTDTQYF.

The chain uses TRBV6-5 and TRBJ2-7; no clear D gene. Germline values: CDR1 MNHEY, CDR2 SVGAGI. V lost 6 bases and J lost 4, with 7 bases in between. The CDR3 is 11 residues long. Written as DNA, the CDR3 is TGTGCCAGCAGCGACAAATACGAGCAGTACTTC. Protein: CASSDKYEQYF.

CDR3 loop: CASSGGTGVSGDTEAFF. The CDR3 coding sequence is TGCGCCAGCAGCGGGGGGACAGGGGTGAGCGGGGACACTGAAGCTTTCTTT. The V and J genes are TRBV5-1 and TRBJ1-1; 10 bases are shared with TRBD1. The V segment lost 4 bases and the J segment 3 bases; nucleotides outside the gene matches: 12. Germline V CDR1 and CDR2: SGHRS, YFSETQ. The CDR3 totals 17 residues.

The rearrangement uses TRBV28 and TRBJ1-2; tentative D call: TRBD1 (5 bases). The CDR3 extends over 14 amino acids. Trimming cost V 7 bases and J 4 bases, with 16 bases left between them. Germline assignment: CDR1 MDHEN and CDR2 SYDVKM. The CDR3 coding sequence is TGTGCCAGCAAAGGCCGGGGCGACCCCTATGGCTACACCTTC. It encodes CASKGRGDPYGYTF.

The chain couples TRBV29-1 to TRBJ1-2, with 9 bases matching TRBD1. CDR3 length: 15 residues. The J segment lost 4 bases and the V segment lost 2 bases, leaving 8 bases of the junction unmatched. CDR1 and CDR2 (germline): SQVTM, ANQGSEA. CDR3 sequence: CSVETAGQGVYGYTF. The CDR3 bases are TGCAGCGTTGAAACGGCGGGACAGGGTGTCTATGGCTACACCTTC.

The chain couples TRBV6-1 to TRBJ2-2; perhaps TRBD2 as D (5 bases). Germline CDR1 reads MNHNS; CDR2 reads SASEGT. This CDR3 is 17 amino acids long. Trimming stripped 1 base from V and 3 bases from J, with 15 bases between. CDR3 region: CASSEGLGSIDTGELFF. Written as DNA, the CDR3 is TGTGCCAGCAGTGAAGGACTGGGGAGCATTGACACCGGGGAGCTGTTTTTT.

The genes are TRBV7-9 and TRBJ1-2; no definite D call. Germline V gene lookup returns CDR1 SEHNR and CDR2 FQNEAQ (reference sequence). CDR3 length equals 12 residues. V lost 6 bases to trimming and J lost 8 bases, with 13 bases between them. This CDR3 reads CASRDYDEGYTF. CDR3 bases: TGTGCCAGCAGGGACTACGACGAAGGCTACACCTTC.

The rearrangement links TRBV9 to TRBJ2-1; tentative D call: TRBD1 (6 bases). V gave up 3 bases and J gave up 6 bases, with 10 bases separating them. The CDR3 loop spans 13 amino acids. Germline V gene lookup returns CDR1 SGDLS and CDR2 YYNGEE. The DNA for the CDR3 is TGTGCCAGCAGCGGCAGGGGCCTCAATGAGCAGTTCTTC. Translated, it gives CASSGRGLNEQFF.

This chain connects TRBV27 to TRBJ1-5; 7 nucleotides align to TRBD1. V lost 5 bases to trimming and J lost 8 bases; unmatched junction nucleotides: 9. The CDR3 is 14 amino acids. From germline, CDR1 is MNHEY and CDR2 SMNVEV (reference sequence). The CDR3 DNA reads TGTGCCAGCAGTCCCACGACAGGGCTTGAGCCCCAGCATTTT. It translates to CASSPTTGLEPQHF.

This chain links TRBV6-5 with TRBJ2-4, with 9 bases fitting TRBD1. Looked up from germline, CDR1 is MNHEY and CDR2 is SVGAGI. Trimming at V came to 6 bases and at J to 7 bases, leaving 10 bases not matched to a gene. The CDR3 runs to 15 residues. Here the CDR3 DNA reads TGTGCCAGCAGCCCCGGGACAGGGATAGGGAACATTCAGTACTTC. Protein sequence: CASSPGTGIGNIQYF.

The rearrangement uses TRBV27 and TRBJ1-1; unclear D gene. Germline V gene lookup returns CDR1 MNHEY and CDR2 SMNVEV (reference sequence). Trimming shortened V by 9 bases and J by 3 bases, and 14 bases separated the two germline ends. This CDR3 contains 13 residues. CDR3 residues: CASKEDWDTEAFF. The CDR3 bases are TGTGCCAGTAAAGAGGACTGGGACACTGAAGCTTTCTTT.

J is TRBJ1-6 and V is TRBV19; 7 nucleotides agree with TRBD1. Trimming removed 7 bases from V and 4 bases from J; junction bases left unmatched: 7. Germline CDR1 reads LNHDA; CDR2 reads SQIVND (reference sequence). The CDR3 totals 15 residues. The DNA for the CDR3 is TGTGCCAGTACCAACAGGGGAATATATAATTCACCCCTCCACTTT. Amino acids: CASTNRGIYNSPLHF. Full variable domain (missing parts from reference TRBV19 and TRBJ1-6): DGGITQSPKYLFRKEGQNVTLSCEQNLNHDAMYWYRQDPGQGLRLIYYSQIVNDFQKGDIAEGYSVSREKKESFPLTVTSAQKNPTAFYLCASTNRGIYNSPLHFGNGTRLTVT.